This T cell receptor beta chain was sequenced in a study of blood T cells in healthy people across ages. This clonotype showed up just a few times. Sample-barcoded 5' priming and a J-beta primer mix drove a second PCR of about 6 to 12 cycles. CDR3-containing paired-end reads numbering at least 2.5 million came from each sample. Each CDR3 protein gets one entry after TCRdb re-called the 5' RACE reads with MiXCR. The sample lists some 550,000 distinct CDR3 sequences; less than 60% were seen once. The CDR3 totals 14 residues. Germline values: CDR1 SQVTM, CDR2 ANQGSEA. V gave up 4 bases and J gave up 8 bases; unmatched junction bases: 11.

Sequencing was performed on blood. V usage is TRBV29-1 and J usage is TRBJ2-4, with TRBD2 identical over 7 bases. This sequence was found in an older man in good health. The DNA of the CDR3 is TGCAGCGTTGTCCCCGACACCCGGGGGGACATTCAGTACTTC. It is translated as CSVVPDTRGDIQYF.